The sequence of this TCR beta chain was determined in a study of T-cell reconstitution after alpha-beta-depleted transplantation in children. Germline CDR1 reads SGHVS; CDR2 reads FQNEAQ. Trimming cost V 5 bases and J 5 bases; bases outside gene matches: 6. The CDR3 is 14 amino acids. For TCRbeta, the library was prepared with unique molecular identifiers. MiXCR was run by TCRdb on the PCR reads, yielding one entry per CDR3 protein. The table lists 200,000 to 300,000 distinct CDR3 sequences, 12% of them singletons. To note about this clonotype: A read error may explain this, as a much larger clone is one base away.

This clonotype was obtained from a human donor who donated a stem cell graft to a child with acute lymphoblastic leukemia. This chain connects TRBV7-8 to TRBJ2-3; 8 bases map to TRBD2. The sequencing used PBMCs from the stem cell graft donor, collected from the stem cell graft. Here the CDR3 reads CASSTSGDRDTQYF. The CDR3 DNA follows: TGTGCCAGCAGCACTAGCGGCGACAGAGATACGCAGTATTTT.